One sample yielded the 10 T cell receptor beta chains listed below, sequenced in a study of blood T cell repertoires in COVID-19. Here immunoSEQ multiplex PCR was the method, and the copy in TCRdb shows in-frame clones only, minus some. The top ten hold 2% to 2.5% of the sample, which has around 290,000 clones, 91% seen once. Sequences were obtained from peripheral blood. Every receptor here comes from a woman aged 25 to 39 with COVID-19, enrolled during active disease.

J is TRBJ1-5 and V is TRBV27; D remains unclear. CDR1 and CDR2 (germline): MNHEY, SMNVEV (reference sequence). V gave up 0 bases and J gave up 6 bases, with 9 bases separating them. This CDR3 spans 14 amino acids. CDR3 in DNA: TGTGCCAGCAGTTTATCGCGGGTGGGTCAGCCCCAGCATTTT. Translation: CASSLSRVGQPQHF.

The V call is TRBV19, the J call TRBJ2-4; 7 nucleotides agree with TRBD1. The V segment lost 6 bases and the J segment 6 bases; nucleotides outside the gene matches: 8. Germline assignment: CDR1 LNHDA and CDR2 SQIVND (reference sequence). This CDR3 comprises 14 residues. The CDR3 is CASRPQGFGNIQYF. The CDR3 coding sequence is TGTGCCAGTAGGCCACAGGGGTTCGGAAACATTCAGTACTTC. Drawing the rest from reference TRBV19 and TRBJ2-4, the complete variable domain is DGGITQSPKYLFRKEGQNVTLSCEQNLNHDAMYWYRQDPGQGLRLIYYSQIVNDFQKGDIAEGYSVSREKKESFPLTVTSAQKNPTAFYLCASRPQGFGNIQYFGAGTRLSVL.

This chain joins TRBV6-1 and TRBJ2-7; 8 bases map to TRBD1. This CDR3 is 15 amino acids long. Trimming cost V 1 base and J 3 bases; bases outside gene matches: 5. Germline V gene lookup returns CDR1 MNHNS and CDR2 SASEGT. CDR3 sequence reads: CASSEEQGVLYEQYF. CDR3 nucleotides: TGTGCCAGCAGTGAAGAACAGGGGGTACTCTACGAGCAGTACTTC.

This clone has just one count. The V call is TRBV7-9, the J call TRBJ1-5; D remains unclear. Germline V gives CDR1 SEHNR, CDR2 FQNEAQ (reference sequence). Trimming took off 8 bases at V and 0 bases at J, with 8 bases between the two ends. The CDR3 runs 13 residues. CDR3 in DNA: TGTGCCAGCGGAGACTCTAGCAATCAGCCCCAGCATTTT. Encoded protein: CASGDSSNQPQHF.

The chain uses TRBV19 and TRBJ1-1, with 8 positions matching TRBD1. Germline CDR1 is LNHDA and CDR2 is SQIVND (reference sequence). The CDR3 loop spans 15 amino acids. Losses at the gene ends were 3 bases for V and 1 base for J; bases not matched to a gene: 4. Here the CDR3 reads CASSISGTGNTEAFF. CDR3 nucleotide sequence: TGTGCCAGTAGTATCTCCGGGACAGGGAACACTGAAGCTTTCTTT. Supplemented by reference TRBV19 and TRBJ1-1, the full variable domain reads DGGITQSPKYLFRKEGQNVTLSCEQNLNHDAMYWYRQDPGQGLRLIYYSQIVNDFQKGDIAEGYSVSREKKESFPLTVTSAQKNPTAFYLCASSISGTGNTEAFFGQGTRLTVV.

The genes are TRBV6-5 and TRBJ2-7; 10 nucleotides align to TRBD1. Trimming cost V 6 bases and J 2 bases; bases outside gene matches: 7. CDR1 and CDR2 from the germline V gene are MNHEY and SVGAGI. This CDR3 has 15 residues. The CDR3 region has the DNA TGTGCCAGCAGCAACCGGGACAGGGGTCCCTACGAGCAGTACTTC. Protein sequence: CASSNRDRGPYEQYF.

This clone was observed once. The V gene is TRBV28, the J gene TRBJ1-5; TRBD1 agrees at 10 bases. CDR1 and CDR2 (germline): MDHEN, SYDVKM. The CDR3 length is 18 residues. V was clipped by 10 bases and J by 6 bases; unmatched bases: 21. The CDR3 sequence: CAIRMGTGEGARIQPQHF. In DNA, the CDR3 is TGTGCCATACGAATGGGGACAGGGGAAGGAGCGAGGATTCAGCCCCAGCATTTT.

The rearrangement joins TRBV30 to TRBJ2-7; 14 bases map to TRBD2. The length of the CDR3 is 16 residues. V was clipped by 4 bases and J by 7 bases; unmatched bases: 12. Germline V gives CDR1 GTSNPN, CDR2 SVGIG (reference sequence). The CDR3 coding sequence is TGTGCCTGGATCCCGACTAGCGGGAGGGCCCCGGGGGAGCAGTACTTC. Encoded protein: CAWIPTSGRAPGEQYF. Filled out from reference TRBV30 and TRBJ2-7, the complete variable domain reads SQTIHQWPATLVQPVGSPLSLECTVEGTSNPNLYWYRQAAGRGLQLLFYSVGIGQISSEVPQNLSASRPQDRQFILSSKKLLLSDSGFYLCAWIPTSGRAPGEQYFGPGTRLTVT.

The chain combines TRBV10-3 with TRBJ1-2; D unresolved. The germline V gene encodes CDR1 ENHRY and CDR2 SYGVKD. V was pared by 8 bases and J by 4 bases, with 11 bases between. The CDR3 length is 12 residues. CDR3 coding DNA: TGTGCCATCCGGAGAATCAGCTATGGCTACACCTTC. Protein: CAIRRISYGYTF.

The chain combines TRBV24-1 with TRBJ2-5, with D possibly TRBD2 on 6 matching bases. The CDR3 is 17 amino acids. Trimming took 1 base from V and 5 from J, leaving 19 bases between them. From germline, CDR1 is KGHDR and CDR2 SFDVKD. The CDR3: CATSDLDGTPKRETQYF. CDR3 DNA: TGTGCCACCAGTGATTTAGACGGGACTCCCAAACGGGAGACCCAGTACTTC.